The 17 T cell receptor beta chains listed next were all sequenced from one sample in a study of human T cells and chemical hapten exposure. Described time point: patch test 3, about 24 weeks after DPC sensitization. Treatment here: therapeutic diphenylcyclopropenone sensitization with weekly scalp DPC. TCRdb used MiXCR to reprocess the RACE reads, holding one entry per CDR3 protein. Of approximately 30,000 distinct CDR3 sequences listed, more than 5% are singletons. Sequencing used whole blood, obtained in connection with sensitization to the hapten diphenylcyclopropenone (DPC). The receptors come from a man aged 25-45 years with alopecia areata. Some clones in this sample may be carry-over from other donors' samples.

This clonotype came up a few times. The gene calls are TRBV6-2 or TRBV6-3 and TRBJ2-1; D is ambiguous. V dropped 6 bases and J dropped 6 bases, with 9 bases sitting between them. This CDR3 is built from 12 residues. Germline assignment: CDR1 MNHEY and CDR2 SVGEGT. For the CDR3, the DNA is TGTGCCAGCAGCCTGACCCCCAATGAGCAGTTCTTC. It yields the protein CASSLTPNEQFF.

The table lists this clonotype with many counts. The V and J genes are TRBV6-2 or TRBV6-3 and TRBJ2-1; a possible D gene is TRBD2 (5 bases). Trimming removed 7 bases at V and 5 bases at J, with 18 bases between. The CDR3 loop spans 15 amino acids. Germline V gives CDR1 MNHEY, CDR2 SVGEGT. CDR3 DNA: TGTGCCAGCACCCCGTTGAAGGGAGAACACAATGAGCAGTTCTTC. This translates into CASTPLKGEHNEQFF.

The V call is TRBV29-1, the J call TRBJ2-5; D unresolved. The CDR3 totals 12 residues. V was clipped by 7 bases and J by 1 base, with 10 bases between them. The V gene's germline CDR1 is SQVTM and CDR2 ANQGSEA. DNA for the CDR3: TGCAGCGCCTCCGGGCCCCAAGAGACCCAGTACTTC. This codes for CSASGPQETQYF.

This clonotype was detected ten times or more. The gene calls are TRBV7-3 and TRBJ2-5; 11 bases line up with TRBD2. The germline CDR1 and CDR2 sequences are SGHTA and FQGTGA. This CDR3 comprises 15 residues. J gave up 5 bases and V 5 bases, and 7 bases lay outside the gene matches. CDR3 sequence: CASSPTSGDAETQYF. The CDR3 region has the DNA TGTGCCAGCAGCCCGACTAGCGGGGATGCGGAGACCCAGTACTTC. Full variable domain (rest looked up from reference TRBV7-3 and TRBJ2-5): GAGVSQTPSNKVTEKGKYVELRCDPISGHTALYWYRQSLGQGPEFLIYFQGTGAADDSGLPNDRFFAVRPEGSVSTLKIQRTERGDSAVYLCASSPTSGDAETQYFGPGTRLLVL.

This clonotype appeared a few times. The chain is built from TRBV30 and TRBJ1-1; 8 nucleotides line up with TRBD1. Trimming at V came to 2 bases and at J to 4 bases, leaving 9 bases not matched to a gene. CDR3 size: 15 residues. Germline V CDR1 and CDR2: GTSNPN, SVGIG (reference sequence). CDR3 region: CAWSLIRQGSTEAFF. DNA for the CDR3: TGTGCCTGGAGTCTGATACGACAGGGGAGCACTGAAGCTTTCTTT.

This clonotype was counted at least ten times. This chain joins TRBV20-1 and TRBJ2-5; possible D gene TRBD2, 6 bases. Trimming pared 0 bases from V and 5 bases from J, leaving 19 bases between. CDR1 and CDR2 (germline): DFQATT, SNEGSKA (reference sequence). The CDR3 is 16 residues long. In DNA form, the CDR3 reads TGCAGTGCTAGAGAACCTGGCGGGGTTCGAAGGGAGACCCAGTACTTC. Protein sequence: CSAREPGGVRRETQYF.

As for this clonotype: One base away lies a much larger clone, so this may be a sequencing read error. The chain carries TRBV6-5 and TRBJ2-1, with 7 bases aligning to TRBD2. Germline V lookup: CDR1 MNHEY, CDR2 SVGAGI. V trimming: 4 bases; J trimming: 3 bases; junction bases outside the gene matches: 6. The CDR3 spans 15 residues. CDR3 coding DNA: TGTGCCAGCAGTTTCGGACTAGTAGTCTACAATGAGCAGTTCTTC. This translates into CASSFGLVVYNEQFF.

This clonotype was recorded at least ten times. The rearrangement joins TRBV7-9 to TRBJ1-5; 8 nucleotides agree with TRBD1. CDR3 length equals 14 residues. Trimming removed 5 bases from V and 0 bases from J; junction bases left unmatched: 0. Germline CDR1 and CDR2: SEHNR and FQNEAQ (reference sequence). CDR3 region: CASSGTGSNQPQHF. The CDR3 DNA sequence: TGTGCCAGCAGCGGGACAGGTAGCAATCAGCCCCAGCATTTT.

This clonotype came up many times. V is TRBV9 and J is TRBJ2-7; 10 nucleotides line up with TRBD2. Germline lookup yields CDR1 SGDLS and CDR2 YYNGEE. Germline trimming cut 4 bases from V and 6 bases from J; bases unmatched to any gene: 10. The CDR3 consists of 15 residues. Here the CDR3 DNA reads TGTGCCAGCAGCTCTGGGACTAGCGATTGGGCCGAGCAGTACTTC. Its protein is CASSSGTSDWAEQYF.

In its sample, this clonotype was seen many times. The rearrangement joins TRBV11-2 to TRBJ2-1; perhaps TRBD2 as D (5 bases). V was shortened by 0 bases and J by 3 bases, with 12 bases between the two germline ends. CDR1 and CDR2 (germline): SGHAT, FQNNGV. CDR3 length: 16 residues. The CDR3 DNA sequence: TGTGCCAGCAGCTTAGATTGGGGAGCGGTCTACAATGAGCAGTTCTTC. It codes for CASSLDWGAVYNEQFF.

This clonotype was observed many times. The V call is TRBV7-2, the J call TRBJ2-7; 7 positions agree with TRBD2. CDR1 is SGHTA and CDR2 is FQGNSA in the germline V gene. The CDR3 contains 16 residues. Trimming took 5 bases from V and 5 from J; bases not matched to a gene: 15. The CDR3, as DNA: TGTGCCAGCAGCGGATCGGGAGGCCGCTCAAGCGACGAGCAGTACTTC. It specifies CASSGSGGRSSDEQYF.

Many counts were recorded for this clonotype. V is TRBV28 and J is TRBJ2-3; 9 nucleotides line up with TRBD1. The CDR3 runs 14 residues. The V segment lost 7 bases and the J segment 3 bases; nucleotides outside the gene matches: 5. The germline CDR1 and CDR2 sequences are MDHEN and SYDVKM. CDR3 bases: TGTGCCAGCATTGGGACAGGGTGGACAGATACGCAGTATTTT. It codes for CASIGTGWTDTQYF.

This clonotype appeared many times. The chain links TRBV20-1 to TRBJ2-5, with D perhaps matching TRBD2 (5 bases). CDR3 length equals 11 residues. Trimming shortened V by 6 bases and J by 1 base, and 6 bases separated the two germline ends. The germline V gene encodes CDR1 DFQATT and CDR2 SNEGSKA (reference sequence). The CDR3 sequence: CSASGQETQYF. In DNA, the CDR3 is TGCAGTGCCAGCGGCCAAGAGACCCAGTACTTC.

This clonotype has a count of ten or more. The CDR3 sequence is CASSPRTSGRDEQFF. The CDR3 bases are TGTGCCAGCTCACCGCGGACTAGCGGGAGGGATGAGCAGTTCTTC. The rearrangement links TRBV18 to TRBJ2-1; 15 bases are shared with TRBD2. Losses at the gene ends were 3 bases for V and 8 bases for J; bases not matched to a gene: 2. Germline V gives CDR1 KGHSH, CDR2 LQKENI. The CDR3 runs to 15 residues.

This clonotype has at least ten counts. The gene calls are TRBV14 and TRBJ2-1; D is ambiguous. The CDR3 loop spans 12 amino acids. Per the germline V gene, CDR1 is SGHDN and CDR2 is FVKESK. V was shortened by 1 base and J by 10 bases, with 8 bases between the two germline ends. The CDR3 reads CASSQAVREQFF. The DNA for the CDR3 is TGTGCCAGCAGCCAAGCCGTGCGGGAGCAGTTCTTC.

This clonotype was recorded many times. This sequence joins TRBV20-1 and TRBJ1-3; D gene unclear. This CDR3 region has 13 residues. Germline lookup yields CDR1 DFQATT and CDR2 SNEGSKA (reference sequence). In nucleotides, the CDR3 is TGCGGAACAGCGGGCAACTCTGGAAACACCATATATTTT. Encoded protein: CGTAGNSGNTIYF.

This clonotype was picked up many times. The chain links TRBV25-1 to TRBJ2-1, with D uncertain. This CDR3 has 11 residues. CDR1 and CDR2 (germline): MGHDK, SYGVNS. The V and J ends lost 5 bases and 7 bases respectively, with 6 bases between them. The chain's CDR3 is CASSSTNEQFF. The CDR3, as DNA: TGTGCCAGCAGTTCTACAAATGAGCAGTTCTTC.